This passage covers 21 T cell receptor beta chains from one sample sequenced in a study of early T cells in non-severe SARS-CoV-2 infection. MiXCR was run by TCRdb on the 5' RACE reads, yielding one entry per CDR3 protein. Among 25,000 to 35,000 distinct CDR3 sequences listed, 3.9% were seen once. Material: whole blood. The receptors here all came from an adult who was a healthcare worker with PCR-confirmed SARS-CoV-2 infection or an uninfected control (not recorded which).

This clonotype was detected ten times or more. The chain uses TRBV30 and TRBJ1-1, with 9 bases aligning to TRBD1. The V gene's germline CDR1 is GTSNPN and CDR2 SVGIG (reference sequence). The CDR3 consists of 12 residues. V gave up 4 bases and J gave up 10 bases; unmatched junction bases: 7. Written as DNA, the CDR3 is TGTGCCTGGATATCGAGGACAGGGGTAGCTTTCTTT. Translating it yields CAWISRTGVAFF.

This clonotype was recorded at least ten times. This chain uses TRBV12-3 or TRBV12-4 with TRBJ2-1, with unresolved D. Trimming removed 6 bases at V and 6 bases at J, with 15 bases between. The CDR3 has 14 residues. This chain's CDR3 is CASSPTSPFNEQFF. The CDR3 DNA is TGTGCCAGCAGCCCTACCTCCCCCTTCAATGAGCAGTTCTTC.

This clonotype was recorded at least ten times. The chain recombines TRBV20-1 with TRBJ2-4; D uncertain. Trimming removed 0 bases at V and 0 bases at J, with 18 bases between. Germline V gene lookup returns CDR1 DFQATT and CDR2 SNEGSKA (reference sequence). This CDR3 spans 18 amino acids. The CDR3 DNA sequence: TGCAGTGCTAGAGAGCCAAAAACTGTCGGAAAAGCCAAAAACATTCAGTACTTC. Translated, it gives CSAREPKTVGKAKNIQYF.

This clonotype was detected only a few times. The chain combines TRBV7-6 with TRBJ2-6; D is unclear. Germline CDR1 and CDR2: SGHVS and FNYEAQ. The CDR3 has 13 amino acids. V was trimmed by 6 bases and J by 2 bases, leaving 5 bases between them. The CDR3 nucleotides are TGTGCCAGCAGGGAAGCTGGGGCCAACGTCCTGACTTTC. It codes for CASREAGANVLTF.

This clonotype was detected ten times or more. The rearrangement links TRBV12-3 or TRBV12-4 to TRBJ2-7, with D unclear. The CDR3 contains 12 residues. V gave up 7 bases and J gave up 6 bases, with 13 bases separating them. The DNA of the CDR3 is TGTGCCAGCACCCCCGACCCCAGCGAGCAGTACTTC. Encoded protein: CASTPDPSEQYF.

This clonotype was seen ten or more times. The chain has TRBV6-2 or TRBV6-3 and TRBJ2-7, with 10 bases identical to TRBD1. Germline CDR1 MNHEY, CDR2 SVGEGT. The trim removed 6 bases at V and 4 bases at J, leaving 9 bases unmatched. The CDR3 loop spans 15 amino acids. CDR3 DNA sequence: TGTGCCAGCAGCCTCCGGGACAGGGGAGATTACGAGCAGTACTTC. Its protein product is CASSLRDRGDYEQYF.

Ten or more counts support this clonotype. The CDR3 DNA follows: TGTGCCAGCAGTTACGAAAAAGGGGTGGCGAACACTGAAGCTTTCTTT. It yields the protein CASSYEKGVANTEAFF. V gene TRBV6-5 combines with J gene TRBJ1-1, with a possible D match to TRBD1 (5 bases). The germline V and J ends were trimmed by 2 bases and 1 base, with 14 bases remaining between them. CDR3 length: 16 residues. Germline V gives CDR1 MNHEY, CDR2 SVGAGI.

This clonotype was seen repeatedly, ten times or more. This chain links TRBV4-1 with TRBJ1-2; D call uncertain. The CDR3 is 16 amino acids. CDR1 and CDR2 (germline): MGHRA, YSYEKL. The germline V and J ends were trimmed by 4 bases and 5 bases, with 20 bases remaining between them. CDR3 amino acids: CASSPAGKGFGYGYTF. DNA of the CDR3: TGCGCCAGCAGCCCCGCGGGAAAAGGATTCGGGTATGGCTACACCTTC.

In this sample, this clonotype turned up many times. This chain uses TRBV5-5 with TRBJ1-2, with unresolved D. CDR1 and CDR2 (germline): SGHKS, YYEKEE (reference sequence). The CDR3 has 13 amino acids. V shed 7 bases and J shed 7 bases, with 17 bases lying between them. CDR3: CASSTGESVGYTF. CDR3 DNA sequence: TGTGCCAGCTCCACCGGGGAGTCTGTTGGCTACACCTTC.

At least ten counts were recorded for this clonotype. This rearrangement joins TRBV27 to TRBJ2-7, with TRBD2 matching 15 bases. The CDR3 covers 18 residues. CDR1 is MNHEY, CDR2 SMNVEV, per germline (reference sequence). V lost 3 bases to trimming and J lost 7 bases; unmatched junction nucleotides: 13. This chain's CDR3 is CASSFFGLAGGQRGEQYF. The CDR3 region has the DNA TGTGCCAGCAGTTTCTTTGGACTAGCGGGAGGGCAGCGTGGGGAGCAGTACTTC.

The sample holds many counts of this clonotype. The CDR3 sequence is CSAIFAGRSDNQFF. CDR3 DNA sequence: TGCAGTGCTATCTTCGCGGGGCGCTCAGATAACCAGTTCTTC. V usage is TRBV20-1 and J usage is TRBJ2-1; tentatively, D is TRBD2 (6 bases). V lost 4 bases and J 13 bases, leaving 23 bases between the germline ends. This CDR3 region has 14 residues. Looked up from germline, CDR1 is DFQATT and CDR2 is SNEGSKA (reference sequence).

This clonotype was detected ten times or more. The gene calls are TRBV6-1 and TRBJ2-3, with D unclear. The germline V gene encodes CDR1 MNHNS and CDR2 SASEGT. Trimming took 2 bases from V and 5 from J, leaving 14 bases between them. The CDR3 spans 15 residues. The CDR3 protein is CASSEPPLWGDTQYF. CDR3 bases: TGTGCCAGCAGTGAACCCCCCCTTTGGGGAGATACGCAGTATTTT.

Ten or more counts support this clonotype. The chain employs TRBV5-1 and TRBJ2-5; 10 positions match TRBD1. This CDR3 comprises 15 residues. Germline values: CDR1 SGHRS, CDR2 YFSETQ. Trimming removed 3 bases from V and 5 bases from J; junction bases left unmatched: 7. The CDR3 loop is CASSSPGTGVETQYF. In nucleotides, the CDR3 is TGCGCCAGCAGCTCTCCCGGGACAGGGGTGGAGACCCAGTACTTC.

This clonotype appeared many times. This chain connects TRBV5-1 to TRBJ1-6, with TRBD1 identical over 9 bases. This CDR3 has 14 residues. The germline gives CDR1 SGHRS, CDR2 YFSETQ. V trimming: 4 bases; J trimming: 7 bases; junction bases outside the gene matches: 3. CDR3 nucleotides: TGCGCCAGCAGCGGGGACAGGGCGAATTCACCCCTCCACTTT. Amino acids: CASSGDRANSPLHF.

This clonotype showed up many times. The chain joins TRBV7-3 to TRBJ2-2; possible D gene TRBD2, 5 bases. CDR3 length: 15 amino acids. Germline loops: CDR1 SGHTA, CDR2 FQGTGA. Trimming removed 1 base at V and 1 base at J, with 7 bases between. The CDR3 nucleotides read TGTGCCAGCAGCTTAAGAGGGCAGAACACCGGGGAGCTGTTTTTT. Residues: CASSLRGQNTGELFF.

There are many counts of this clonotype. The chain recombines TRBV20-1 with TRBJ2-7; D perhaps matches TRBD1 (6 bases). The CDR3 consists of 15 residues. Germline CDR1 and CDR2: DFQATT and SNEGSKA (reference sequence). V was cut by 5 bases and J by 7 bases, with 24 bases left in between. The CDR3 nucleotides read TGCAGTGCTCTTACATATACAGGGAAGAAGGGGGAGCAGTACTTC. Protein sequence: CSALTYTGKKGEQYF.

This clonotype appeared many times. The CDR3 loop is CASTPTFASYEQYF. The CDR3 DNA is TGTGCCAGCACTCCAACATTCGCTTCCTACGAGCAGTACTTC. The V call is TRBV6-1, the J call TRBJ2-7; D gene unclear. CDR1 and CDR2 (germline): MNHNS, SASEGT. Trimming shortened V by 7 bases and J by 1 base, and 14 bases separated the two germline ends. CDR3 length equals 14 residues.

The chain uses TRBV4-1 and TRBJ1-6; TRBD1 agrees at 9 bases. J gave up 9 bases and V 4 bases, and 4 bases lay outside the gene matches. The CDR3 totals 14 residues. Germline V gene sequence: CDR1 MGHRA, CDR2 YSYEKL. CDR3: CASSPTGGSSPLHF. CDR3 nucleotides: TGCGCCAGCAGCCCAACAGGGGGCTCTTCACCCCTCCACTTT.

At least ten counts were recorded for this clonotype. The CDR3 nucleotides read TGCGCCAGCAGCCAAGTCAAGAGGGCTAGCGGGGGGCAATTCTCCTACGAGCAGTACTTC. Its protein product is CASSQVKRASGGQFSYEQYF. The rearrangement joins TRBV4-1 to TRBJ2-7, with 11 bases fitting TRBD2. Trimming cost V 1 base and J 0 bases; bases outside gene matches: 14. The CDR3 spans 20 residues. Germline-derived CDR1 and CDR2 are MGHRA and YSYEKL.

This clonotype was detected many times. The chain couples TRBV20-1 to TRBJ2-1; TRBD2 matches at 7 bases. This CDR3 is 12 amino acids long. Looked up from germline, CDR1 is DFQATT and CDR2 is SNEGSKA (reference sequence). The ends lost 1 base at V and 10 bases at J; junction bases unmatched: 4. The CDR3 sequence: CSARVGGSEQFF. The CDR3 coding sequence is TGCAGTGCTAGAGTGGGCGGGAGCGAGCAGTTCTTC.

This clonotype was observed a few times. This chain uses TRBV30 with TRBJ1-1; D is undetermined. CDR3 length: 13 residues. V lost 3 bases, J lost 7 bases, and 15 bases lay in between. CDR1 and CDR2 (germline): GTSNPN, SVGIG (reference sequence). CDR3 bases: TGTGCCTGGAGCCACATTCTACAGTTTGAAGCTTTCTTT. Its protein product is CAWSHILQFEAFF.